This T cell receptor (beta chain) was captured in a study of spatial heterogeneity in lung cancer. Trimming left V 6 bases short and J 2 bases short, with 14 bases between. Germline-derived CDR1 and CDR2 are MNHNS and SASEGT. The CDR3 contains 15 residues. Study outcomes and limitations: Tumor TCRs that were ubiquitous and expanded showed up in blood more at resection than follow-up.

This clonotype was picked up a small number of times. Its antigen is unknown. Every TCR cDNA molecule carried a tag that served as a unique molecular identifier. TCRdb used MiXCR to reprocess the 5' RACE reads, holding one entry per CDR3 protein. Of nearly 95,000 distinct CDR3 sequences listed, roughly a fifth were seen once; the top ten hold about a fifth. Time point here: blood at routine non-recurrence follow-up after resection. This chain links TRBV6-1 with TRBJ2-1, with D uncertain. The starting material was PBMCs, obtained at follow-up. The source of this sequence is a male donor with early-stage non-small cell lung cancer. The CDR3 reads CASSTTERPYNEQFF. Written as DNA, the CDR3 is TGTGCCAGCAGCACTACAGAAAGACCCTACAATGAGCAGTTCTTC.